The source of this T cell receptor (beta chain) is a study of blood T cell repertoires in COVID-19. For the study at large: PBMCs, B-cell-depleted T cells, or T cells were the source of the cDNA or gDNA that made up the material.

Repertoires were generated with immunoSEQ multiplex PCR, while TCRdb's copy carries only in-frame clones and drops some. The sample includes roughly 220,000 clones, roughly nine tenths of them seen just once. Participants were aged 18 to 89 years from approximately 24 US areas. Germline V gene data show CDR1 as LNHDA and CDR2 as SQIVND (reference sequence). This CDR3 is built from 14 residues. Trimming removed 10 bases at V and 3 bases at J, with 16 bases between. The clonotype originates from a young woman in a cohort exposed to, infected with or recovered from COVID-19 (not recorded which). J is TRBJ1-3 and V is TRBV19; D is unclear. Sequences were obtained from PBMCs or T cells enriched from blood (not recorded which). Here the CDR3 DNA reads TGTGCCACCTTATGGGAGACTAATGGAAACACCATATATTTT. Encoded protein: CATLWETNGNTIYF.